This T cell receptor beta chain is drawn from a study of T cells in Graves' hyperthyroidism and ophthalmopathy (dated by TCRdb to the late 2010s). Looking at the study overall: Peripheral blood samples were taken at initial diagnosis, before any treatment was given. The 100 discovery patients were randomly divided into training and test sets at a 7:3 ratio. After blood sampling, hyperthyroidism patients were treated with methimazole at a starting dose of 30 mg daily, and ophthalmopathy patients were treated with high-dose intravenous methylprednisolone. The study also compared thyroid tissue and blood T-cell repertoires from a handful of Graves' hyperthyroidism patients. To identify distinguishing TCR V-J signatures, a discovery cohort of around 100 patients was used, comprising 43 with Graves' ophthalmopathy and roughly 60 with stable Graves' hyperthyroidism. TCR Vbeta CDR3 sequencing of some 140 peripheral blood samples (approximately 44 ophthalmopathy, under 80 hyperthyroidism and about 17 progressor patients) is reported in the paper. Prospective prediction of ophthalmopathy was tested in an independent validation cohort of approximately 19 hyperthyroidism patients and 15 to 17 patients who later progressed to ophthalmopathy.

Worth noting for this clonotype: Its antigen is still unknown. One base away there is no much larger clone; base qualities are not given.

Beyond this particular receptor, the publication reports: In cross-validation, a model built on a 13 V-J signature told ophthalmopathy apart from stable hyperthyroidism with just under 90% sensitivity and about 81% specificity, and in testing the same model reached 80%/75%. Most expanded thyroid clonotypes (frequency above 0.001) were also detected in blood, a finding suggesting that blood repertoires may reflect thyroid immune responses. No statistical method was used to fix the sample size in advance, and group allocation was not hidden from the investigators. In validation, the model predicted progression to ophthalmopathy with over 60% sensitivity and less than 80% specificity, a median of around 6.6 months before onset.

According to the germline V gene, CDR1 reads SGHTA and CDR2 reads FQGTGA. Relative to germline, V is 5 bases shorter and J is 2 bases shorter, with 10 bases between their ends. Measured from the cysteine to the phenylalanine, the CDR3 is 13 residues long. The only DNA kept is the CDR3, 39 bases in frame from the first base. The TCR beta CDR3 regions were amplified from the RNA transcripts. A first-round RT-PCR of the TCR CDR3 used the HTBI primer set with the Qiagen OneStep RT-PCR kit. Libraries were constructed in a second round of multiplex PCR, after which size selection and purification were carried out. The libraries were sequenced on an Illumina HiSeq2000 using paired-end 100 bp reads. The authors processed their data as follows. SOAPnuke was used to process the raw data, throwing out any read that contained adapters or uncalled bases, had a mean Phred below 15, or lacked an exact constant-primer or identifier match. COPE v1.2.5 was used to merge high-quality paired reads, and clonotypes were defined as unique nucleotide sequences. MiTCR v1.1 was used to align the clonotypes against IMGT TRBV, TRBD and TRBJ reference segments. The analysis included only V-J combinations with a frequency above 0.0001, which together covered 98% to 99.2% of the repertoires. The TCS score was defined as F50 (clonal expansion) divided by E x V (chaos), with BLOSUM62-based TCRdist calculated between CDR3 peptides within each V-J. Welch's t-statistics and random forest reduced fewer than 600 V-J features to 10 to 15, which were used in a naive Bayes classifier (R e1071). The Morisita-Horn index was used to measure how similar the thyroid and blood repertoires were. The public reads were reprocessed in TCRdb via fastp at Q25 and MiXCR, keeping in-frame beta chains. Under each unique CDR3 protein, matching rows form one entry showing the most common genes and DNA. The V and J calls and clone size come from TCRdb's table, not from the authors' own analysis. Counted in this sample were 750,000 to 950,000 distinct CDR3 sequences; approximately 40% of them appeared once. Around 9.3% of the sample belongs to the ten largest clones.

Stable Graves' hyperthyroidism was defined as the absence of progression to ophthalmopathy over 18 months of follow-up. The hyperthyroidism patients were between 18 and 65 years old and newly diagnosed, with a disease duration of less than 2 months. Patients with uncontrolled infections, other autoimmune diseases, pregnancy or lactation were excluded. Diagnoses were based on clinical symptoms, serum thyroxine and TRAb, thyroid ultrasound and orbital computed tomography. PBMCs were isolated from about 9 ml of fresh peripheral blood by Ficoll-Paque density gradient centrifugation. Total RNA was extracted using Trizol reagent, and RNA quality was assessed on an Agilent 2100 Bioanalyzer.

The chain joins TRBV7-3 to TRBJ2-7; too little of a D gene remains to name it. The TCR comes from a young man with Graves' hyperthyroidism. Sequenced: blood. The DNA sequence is TGTGCCAGCAGCCGCGACGTAACCTACGAGCAGTACTTC. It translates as CASSRDVTYEQYF.